This TCR beta chain is from a study of OX40 agonist ivuxolimab in advanced cancers. This clone was seen a single time. This CDR3 spans 17 amino acids. The germline V gene has CDR1 SEHNR and CDR2 FQNEAQ (reference sequence). V was clipped by 1 base and J by 10 bases, with 23 bases between them. Clones were sequenced by immunoSEQ multiplex PCR, and TCRdb holds only the in-frame ones, with some missing. The data contain some 55,000 clones, 65% to 85% of them seen just once; the ten biggest clones take up about 13%. This sample comprised CD4+ or CD8+ T cells sorted from blood, obtained in a trial of the OX40 agonist ivuxolimab. J is TRBJ2-1 and V is TRBV7-9; no definite D call. The clonotype was recovered from an adult with an advanced solid tumor such as melanoma, head and neck, liver or kidney cancer. The CDR3 DNA follows: TGTGCCAGCAGCTTAGGCCCCCTACAGCACTACATCGAGGAGCAGTTCTTC. Translating gives CASSLGPLQHYIEEQFF. The whole variable domain, filled in from reference TRBV7-9 and TRBJ2-1, reads DTGVSQNPRHKITKRGQNVTFRCDPISEHNRLYWYRQTLGQGPEFLTYFQNEAQLEKSRLLSDRFSAERPKGSFSTLEIQRTEQGDSAMYLCASSLGPLQHYIEEQFFGPGTRLTVL.